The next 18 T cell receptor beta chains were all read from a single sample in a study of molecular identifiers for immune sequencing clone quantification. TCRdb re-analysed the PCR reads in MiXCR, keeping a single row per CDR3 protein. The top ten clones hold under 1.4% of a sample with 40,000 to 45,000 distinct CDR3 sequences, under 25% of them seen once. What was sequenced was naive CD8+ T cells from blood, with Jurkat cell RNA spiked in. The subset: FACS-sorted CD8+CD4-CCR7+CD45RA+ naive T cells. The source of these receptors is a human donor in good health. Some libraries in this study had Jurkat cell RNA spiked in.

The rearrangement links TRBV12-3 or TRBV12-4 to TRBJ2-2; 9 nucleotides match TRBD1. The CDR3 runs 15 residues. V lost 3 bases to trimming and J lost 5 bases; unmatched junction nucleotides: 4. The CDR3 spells CASSLDRGGTGELFF. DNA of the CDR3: TGTGCCAGCAGTTTGGACAGGGGAGGGACCGGGGAGCTGTTTTTT.

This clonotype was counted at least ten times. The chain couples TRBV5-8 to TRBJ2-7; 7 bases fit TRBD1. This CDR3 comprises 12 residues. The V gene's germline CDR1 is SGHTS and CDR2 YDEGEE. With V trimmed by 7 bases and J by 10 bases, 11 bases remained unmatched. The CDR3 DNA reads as TGTGCCAGCTCTCCGACAGGGTATGAACAGTACTTC. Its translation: CASSPTGYEQYF.

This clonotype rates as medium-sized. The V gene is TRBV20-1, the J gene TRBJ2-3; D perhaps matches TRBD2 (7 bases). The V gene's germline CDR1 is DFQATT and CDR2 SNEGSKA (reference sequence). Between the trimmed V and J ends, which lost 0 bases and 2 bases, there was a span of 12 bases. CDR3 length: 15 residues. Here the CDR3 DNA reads TGCAGTGCTAGAGATGACGGGGGGCTCACAGATACGCAGTATTTT. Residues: CSARDDGGLTDTQYF.

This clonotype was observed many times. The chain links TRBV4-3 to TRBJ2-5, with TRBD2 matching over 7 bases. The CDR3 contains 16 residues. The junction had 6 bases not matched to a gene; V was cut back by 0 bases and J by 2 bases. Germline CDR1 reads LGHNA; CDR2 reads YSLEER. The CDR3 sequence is CASSQDWLAVQETQYF. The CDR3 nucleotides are TGCGCCAGCAGCCAAGATTGGCTAGCGGTACAAGAGACCCAGTACTTC.

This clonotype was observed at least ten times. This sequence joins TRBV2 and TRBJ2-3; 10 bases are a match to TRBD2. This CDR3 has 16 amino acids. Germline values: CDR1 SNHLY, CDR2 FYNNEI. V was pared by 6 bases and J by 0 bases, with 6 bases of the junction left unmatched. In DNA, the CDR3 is TGTGCCAGCAGACCCCTGACTAGCGGGAGCACAGATACGCAGTATTTT. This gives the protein CASRPLTSGSTDTQYF.

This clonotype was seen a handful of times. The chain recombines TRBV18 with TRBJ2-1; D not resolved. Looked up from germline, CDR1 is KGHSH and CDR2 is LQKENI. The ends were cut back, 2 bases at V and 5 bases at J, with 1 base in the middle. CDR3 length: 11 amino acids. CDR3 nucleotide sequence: TGTGCCAGCTCACCAGACAATGAGCAGTTCTTC. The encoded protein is CASSPDNEQFF.

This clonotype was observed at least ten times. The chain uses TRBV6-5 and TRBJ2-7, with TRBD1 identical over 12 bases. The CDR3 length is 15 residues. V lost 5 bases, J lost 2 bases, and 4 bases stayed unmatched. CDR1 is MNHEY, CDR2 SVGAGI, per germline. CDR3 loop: CASSGWDRGPYEQYF. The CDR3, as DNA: TGTGCCAGCAGTGGATGGGACAGGGGGCCCTACGAGCAGTACTTC.

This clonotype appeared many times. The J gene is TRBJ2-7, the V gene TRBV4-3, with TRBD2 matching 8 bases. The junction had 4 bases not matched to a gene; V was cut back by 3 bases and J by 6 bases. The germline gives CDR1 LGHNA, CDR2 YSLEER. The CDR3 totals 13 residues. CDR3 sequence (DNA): TGCGCCAGCAGCCAGCCTGCGGGGGGCGAGCAGTACTTC. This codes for CASSQPAGGEQYF.

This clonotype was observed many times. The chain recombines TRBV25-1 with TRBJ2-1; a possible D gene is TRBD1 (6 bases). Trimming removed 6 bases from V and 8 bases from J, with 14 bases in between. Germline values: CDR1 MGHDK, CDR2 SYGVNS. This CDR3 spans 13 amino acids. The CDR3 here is CASRTGWNDEQFF. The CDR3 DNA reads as TGTGCCAGCAGGACAGGATGGAATGATGAGCAGTTCTTC.

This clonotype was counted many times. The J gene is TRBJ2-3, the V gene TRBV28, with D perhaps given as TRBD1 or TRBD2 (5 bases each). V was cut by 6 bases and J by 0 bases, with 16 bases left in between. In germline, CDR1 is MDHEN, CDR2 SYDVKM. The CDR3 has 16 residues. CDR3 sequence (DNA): TGTGCCAGCAGGGGGGTGGGCAGACCTAGCACAGATACGCAGTATTTT. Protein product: CASRGVGRPSTDTQYF. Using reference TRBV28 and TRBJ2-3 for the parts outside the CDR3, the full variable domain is DVKVTQSSRYLVKRTGEKVFLECVQDMDHENMFWYRQDPGLGLRLIYFSYDVKMKEKGDIPEGYSVSREKKERFSLILESASTNQTSMYLCASRGVGRPSTDTQYFGPGTRLTVL.

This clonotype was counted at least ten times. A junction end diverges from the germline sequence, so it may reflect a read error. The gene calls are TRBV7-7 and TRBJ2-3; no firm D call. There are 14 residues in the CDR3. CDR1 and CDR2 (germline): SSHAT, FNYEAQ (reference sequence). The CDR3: CASSLGYRTDTQYF. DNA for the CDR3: TGTGCTAGCAGCTTGGGATACCGCACAGATACGCAGTATTTT.

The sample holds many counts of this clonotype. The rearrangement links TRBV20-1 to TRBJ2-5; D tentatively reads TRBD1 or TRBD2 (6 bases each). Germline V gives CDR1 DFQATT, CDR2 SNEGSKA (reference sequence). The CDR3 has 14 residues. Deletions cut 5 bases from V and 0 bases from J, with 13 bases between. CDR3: CSARGGTNQETQYF. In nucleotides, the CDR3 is TGCAGTGCTCGAGGGGGGACAAACCAAGAGACCCAGTACTTC.

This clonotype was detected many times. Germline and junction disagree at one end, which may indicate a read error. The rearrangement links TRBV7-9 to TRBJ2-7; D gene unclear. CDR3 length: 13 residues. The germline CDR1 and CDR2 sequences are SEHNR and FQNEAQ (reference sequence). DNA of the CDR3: TGTGCCACCAGCTTATCCCAAGCCTACGAGCAGTACTTC. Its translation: CATSLSQAYEQYF.

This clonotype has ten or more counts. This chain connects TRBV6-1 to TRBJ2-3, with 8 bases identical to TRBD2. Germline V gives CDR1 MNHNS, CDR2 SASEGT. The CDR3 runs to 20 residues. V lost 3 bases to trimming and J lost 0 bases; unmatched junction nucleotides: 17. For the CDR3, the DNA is TGTGCCAGCAGTGATAGACCCTTAGCGGGAATAAAATCTAGCACAGATACGCAGTATTTT. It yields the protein CASSDRPLAGIKSSTDTQYF.

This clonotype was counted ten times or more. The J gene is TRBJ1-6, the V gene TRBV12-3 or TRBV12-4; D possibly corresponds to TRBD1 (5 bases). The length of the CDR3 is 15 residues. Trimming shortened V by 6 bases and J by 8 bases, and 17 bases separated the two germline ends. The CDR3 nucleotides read TGTGCCAGCAGACTAAACGGGGCTTGGGATTCACCCCTCCACTTT. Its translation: CASRLNGAWDSPLHF.

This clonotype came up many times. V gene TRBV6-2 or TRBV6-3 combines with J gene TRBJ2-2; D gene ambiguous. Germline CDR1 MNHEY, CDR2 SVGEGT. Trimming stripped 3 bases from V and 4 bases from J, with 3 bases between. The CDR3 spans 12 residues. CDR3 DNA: TGTGCCAGCAGTTATTTCACCGGGGAGCTGTTTTTT. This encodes CASSYFTGELFF.

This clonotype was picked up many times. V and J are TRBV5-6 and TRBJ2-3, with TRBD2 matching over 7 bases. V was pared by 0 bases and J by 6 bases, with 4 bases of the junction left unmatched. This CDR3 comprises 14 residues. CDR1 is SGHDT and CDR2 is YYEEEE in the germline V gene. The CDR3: CASSLVAGRDTQYF. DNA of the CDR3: TGTGCCAGCAGCTTGGTTGCCGGGAGGGATACGCAGTATTTT.

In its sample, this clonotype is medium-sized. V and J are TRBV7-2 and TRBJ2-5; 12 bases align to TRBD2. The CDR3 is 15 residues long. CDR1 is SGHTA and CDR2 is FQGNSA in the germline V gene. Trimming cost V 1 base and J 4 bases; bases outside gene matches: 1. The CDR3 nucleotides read TGTGCCAGCAGCTTAGGACTAGCGGGGGTAGAGACCCAGTACTTC. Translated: CASSLGLAGVETQYF.